These T cell receptor beta chains were read from a single sample in a study of Ad26.COV2.S vaccination and SARS-CoV-2 variants. The protocol was immunoSEQ multiplex PCR, while the TCRdb copy is restricted to in-frame clones and leaves out a portion. The sample includes 440,000 or so clones, 90% of them seen just once. The source material was peripheral blood, sampled in a trial of Ad26.COV2.S vaccine versus placebo. These receptor sequences come from a person between 18 and 65 years old who received the Ad26.COV2.S COVID-19 vaccine or a placebo. Both conserved end residues are part of each CDR3. Fields, in order: CDR3 DNA, CDR3 protein, J gene, V gene, D gene, clone size. D genes are given only for firm matches. Not all rows give a size; the values are once, few, many and, for expanded clones, a class.

CDR3 DNA: TGTGCCAGCAGCGTGTCCCGAAGACCCTCTAATTCACCCCTCCACTTT; CDR3 protein: CASSVSRRPSNSPLHF; J gene: TRBJ1-6; V gene: TRBV7-2; D gene: -; clone size: few
CDR3 DNA: TGTGCCAGCAGTCCTTGGGACAGGGTGAACACTGAAGCTTTCTTT; CDR3 protein: CASSPWDRVNTEAFF; J gene: TRBJ1-1; V gene: TRBV27; D gene: TRBD1; clone size: -
CDR3 DNA: TGTGCCATCAGTGAGGAATCTTTAGGGTCACCCCTCCACTTT; CDR3 protein: CAISEESLGSPLHF; J gene: TRBJ1-6; V gene: TRBV10-3; D gene: -; clone size: -
CDR3 DNA: TGTGCCAGTAGCACCACCGGGAGCCTGGTCGCTGAAGCTTTCTTT; CDR3 protein: CASSTTGSLVAEAFF; J gene: TRBJ1-1; V gene: TRBV19; D gene: -; clone size: -
CDR3 DNA: TGTGCCATCAGTGGTCCAGGGGGTACAGGGAGAAGCAACTATGGCTACACCTTC; CDR3 protein: CAISGPGGTGRSNYGYTF; J gene: TRBJ1-2; V gene: TRBV10-3; D gene: TRBD1; clone size: -
CDR3 DNA: TGTGCCAGCAGTTTTATAGACACAGATACGCAGTATTTT; CDR3 protein: CASSFIDTDTQYF; J gene: TRBJ2-3; V gene: TRBV28; D gene: -; clone size: -
CDR3 DNA: TGCAGCGTTGGGGGGAGGAACACCGGGGAGCTGTTTTTT; CDR3 protein: CSVGGRNTGELFF; J gene: TRBJ2-2; V gene: TRBV29-1; D gene: -; clone size: -
CDR3 DNA: TGCAGTGCTAGTCGAGAAGGGGGTAACTCCTACGAGCAGTACTTC; CDR3 protein: CSASREGGNSYEQYF; J gene: TRBJ2-7; V gene: TRBV20-1; D gene: -; clone size: -
CDR3 DNA: TGTGCCAGTAAGGTTGTTTGGGGACTAGCGGAGCGTTGGCAGTTCTTC; CDR3 protein: CASKVVWGLAERWQFF; J gene: TRBJ2-1; V gene: TRBV19; D gene: TRBD2; clone size: -
CDR3 DNA: TGTGCCAGCAGCTTAGAGGCGGGAGGGAGGTACAATGAGCAGTTCTTC; CDR3 protein: CASSLEAGGRYNEQFF; J gene: TRBJ2-1; V gene: TRBV7-2; D gene: TRBD2; clone size: -
CDR3 DNA: TGCGCCAGCAGCTTGGCTCCTAGCGGGAGAAACAATGAGCAGTTCTTC; CDR3 protein: CASSLAPSGRNNEQFF; J gene: TRBJ2-1; V gene: TRBV5-1; D gene: TRBD2; clone size: -
CDR3 DNA: TGTGCCAGCTCATACGGGACAGGCGGAAACACCATATATTTT; CDR3 protein: CASSYGTGGNTIYF; J gene: TRBJ1-3; V gene: TRBV18; D gene: TRBD1; clone size: -
CDR3 DNA: TGTGCCAGCAGTTTTATTAGCGGGAGGGAGAACACCGGGGAGCTGTTTTTT; CDR3 protein: CASSFISGRENTGELFF; J gene: TRBJ2-2; V gene: TRBV27; D gene: TRBD2; clone size: -
CDR3 DNA: TGTGCCAGCAGCTTAGCTTCTAGCGGGGGCTACAATGAGCAGTTCTTC; CDR3 protein: CASSLASSGGYNEQFF; J gene: TRBJ2-1; V gene: TRBV7-6; D gene: TRBD2; clone size: -
CDR3 DNA: TGTGCCATCAGTGATCCCCGCGGACTACCCAACAATGAGCAGTTCTTC; CDR3 protein: CAISDPRGLPNNEQFF; J gene: TRBJ2-1; V gene: TRBV10-3; D gene: -; clone size: -
CDR3 DNA: TGCGCCAGCAGCTTGCCTCAGAGGAAGTCTAGCACAGATACGCAGTATTTT; CDR3 protein: CASSLPQRKSSTDTQYF; J gene: TRBJ2-3; V gene: TRBV5-1; D gene: -; clone size: -
CDR3 DNA: TGTGCCAGCAGTCCCAGGGGGACAGGGCACTATGGCTACACCTTC; CDR3 protein: CASSPRGTGHYGYTF; J gene: TRBJ1-2; V gene: TRBV27; D gene: TRBD1; clone size: -
CDR3 DNA: TGTGCCAGCAGTTACTCATCGCGGGACCCTCAATCGGACGAGCAGTACTTC; CDR3 protein: CASSYSSRDPQSDEQYF; J gene: TRBJ2-7; V gene: TRBV6-2/TRBV6-3; D gene: -; clone size: -
CDR3 DNA: TGTGCCAGCAGCAGGGAGGGCCAAGAGACCCAGTACTTC; CDR3 protein: CASSREGQETQYF; J gene: TRBJ2-5; V gene: TRBV7-2; D gene: TRBD2; clone size: -
CDR3 DNA: TGTGCCAGCAGCTTACGCAGGGCCGCAACCTACAATGAGCAGTTCTTC; CDR3 protein: CASSLRRAATYNEQFF; J gene: TRBJ2-1; V gene: TRBV11-3; D gene: -; clone size: -
CDR3 DNA: TGTGCCAGCAGCTCCGCTAGGCTTTCTGGGGCCAACGTCCTGACTTTC; CDR3 protein: CASSSARLSGANVLTF; J gene: TRBJ2-6; V gene: TRBV7-9; D gene: -; clone size: -
CDR3 DNA: TGTGCCACCGGATCGGCCGAGCAGTACTTC; CDR3 protein: CATGSAEQYF; J gene: TRBJ2-7; V gene: TRBV27; D gene: -; clone size: once
CDR3 DNA: TGTGCCAGCTCACCATCCTCTATGTGGGTTAAAGACACTGAAGCTTTCTTT; CDR3 protein: CASSPSSMWVKDTEAFF; J gene: TRBJ1-1; V gene: TRBV18; D gene: -; clone size: -
CDR3 DNA: TGTGCCAGCAGTTACGAACAGGGAGATCAGCCCCAGCATTTT; CDR3 protein: CASSYEQGDQPQHF; J gene: TRBJ1-5; V gene: TRBV6-6; D gene: -; clone size: few
CDR3 DNA: TGTGCCAGCAGTTTTTTACCCGGGACTCGGACGCAGTATTTT; CDR3 protein: CASSFLPGTRTQYF; J gene: TRBJ2-3; V gene: TRBV27; D gene: -; clone size: -
CDR3 DNA: TGTGCCAGTACACCCCAACACGGGGACGGCTATGGCTACACCTTC; CDR3 protein: CASTPQHGDGYGYTF; J gene: TRBJ1-2; V gene: TRBV19; D gene: -; clone size: -
CDR3 DNA: TGTGCCAGCAGCACTAGCGGGGTTTACAATGAGCAGTTCTTC; CDR3 protein: CASSTSGVYNEQFF; J gene: TRBJ2-1; V gene: TRBV7-3; D gene: TRBD2; clone size: -
CDR3 DNA: TGTGCCATCAGTGACACAGGGGTGGGAGATACGCAGTATTTT; CDR3 protein: CAISDTGVGDTQYF; J gene: TRBJ2-3; V gene: TRBV10-3; D gene: TRBD1; clone size: -
CDR3 DNA: TGTGCCAGCAGCTTGGCCTTCGCCTCCGGGGAGCTGTTTTTT; CDR3 protein: CASSLAFASGELFF; J gene: TRBJ2-2; V gene: TRBV5-4; D gene: -; clone size: -
CDR3 DNA: TGTGCCAGTAGTGGAGGACAGGGGGCATCAGATACGCAGTATTTT; CDR3 protein: CASSGGQGASDTQYF; J gene: TRBJ2-3; V gene: TRBV19; D gene: TRBD1; clone size: few
CDR3 DNA: TGCAGTGCTAGTCGCCTAACGACAGGGACCGGGGAGCTGTTTTTT; CDR3 protein: CSASRLTTGTGELFF; J gene: TRBJ2-2; V gene: TRBV20-1; D gene: TRBD1; clone size: -
CDR3 DNA: TGCGCCAGCAGCTTCGAATTCACCGGGGAGCTGTTTTTT; CDR3 protein: CASSFEFTGELFF; J gene: TRBJ2-2; V gene: TRBV5-1; D gene: -; clone size: -
CDR3 DNA: TGTGCCAGCAGTTTAGGGGCGAACTACGAGCAGTACTTC; CDR3 protein: CASSLGANYEQYF; J gene: TRBJ2-7; V gene: TRBV27; D gene: -; clone size: -
CDR3 DNA: TGTGCCAGCAGCTTCGGGAAAAATGAAAAACTGTTTTTT; CDR3 protein: CASSFGKNEKLFF; J gene: TRBJ1-4; V gene: TRBV7-9; D gene: -; clone size: -
CDR3 DNA: TGTGCCAGCAGCTTACTTCGCGGGACCGGGGAGCTGTTTTTT; CDR3 protein: CASSLLRGTGELFF; J gene: TRBJ2-2; V gene: TRBV11-2; D gene: -; clone size: -
CDR3 DNA: TGCGCCAGCAGCCAATCGGGACTAGCCAACCAAGAGACCCAGTACTTC; CDR3 protein: CASSQSGLANQETQYF; J gene: TRBJ2-5; V gene: TRBV5-1; D gene: TRBD2; clone size: once
CDR3 DNA: TGTGCCAGCAGTTCGGCCGGGACAGGGGCCTCGGGTGAAGCTTTCTTT; CDR3 protein: CASSSAGTGASGEAFF; J gene: TRBJ1-1; V gene: TRBV28; D gene: TRBD1; clone size: -
CDR3 DNA: TGTGCCATCAGTGAGGCAAGGGCTAGCGGGAGGGCCGGTGGCCACAATGAGCAGTTCTTC; CDR3 protein: CAISEARASGRAGGHNEQFF; J gene: TRBJ2-1; V gene: TRBV10-3; D gene: TRBD2; clone size: -
CDR3 DNA: TGTGCCAGCAGTTACGCCTCTAGCGGGGGCCACGAGCAGTACTTC; CDR3 protein: CASSYASSGGHEQYF; J gene: TRBJ2-7; V gene: TRBV6-6; D gene: TRBD2; clone size: -
CDR3 DNA: TGTGCCAGCAGCTCAGACAGGGGGCACTACGAGCAGTACTTC; CDR3 protein: CASSSDRGHYEQYF; J gene: TRBJ2-7; V gene: TRBV7-9; D gene: TRBD1; clone size: -
CDR3 DNA: TGTGCCAGCAGCCAAGGAGGGGATACGCAGTATTTT; CDR3 protein: CASSQGGDTQYF; J gene: TRBJ2-3; V gene: TRBV7-9; D gene: -; clone size: -
CDR3 DNA: TGTGCCAGCAGCAGCAGACAGGGTACGGGGGAGACCCAGTACTTC; CDR3 protein: CASSSRQGTGETQYF; J gene: TRBJ2-5; V gene: TRBV9; D gene: TRBD1; clone size: -
CDR3 DNA: TGTGCCAGCAGCCTATCAGCGGGAGTAAGAGAGACCCAGTACTTC; CDR3 protein: CASSLSAGVRETQYF; J gene: TRBJ2-5; V gene: TRBV9; D gene: TRBD2; clone size: -
CDR3 DNA: TGTGCCAGCAGCTTAGTACTAGCGGGAGAATTAGATACGCAGTATTTT; CDR3 protein: CASSLVLAGELDTQYF; J gene: TRBJ2-3; V gene: TRBV11-2; D gene: TRBD2; clone size: -
CDR3 DNA: TGTGCCAGCAGTTTATTTAGCAATCAGCCCCAGCATTTT; CDR3 protein: CASSLFSNQPQHF; J gene: TRBJ1-5; V gene: TRBV27; D gene: -; clone size: -
CDR3 DNA: TGCGCCAGCAGCTTAACTAGCCCCGGCACAGATACGCAGTATTTT; CDR3 protein: CASSLTSPGTDTQYF; J gene: TRBJ2-3; V gene: TRBV5-1; D gene: -; clone size: -
CDR3 DNA: TGTGCCAGCAGCCAAGAAAAGAGCGGGAGAGAGACCCAGTACTTC; CDR3 protein: CASSQEKSGRETQYF; J gene: TRBJ2-5; V gene: TRBV14; D gene: TRBD2; clone size: -
CDR3 DNA: TGTGCCAGCAGCGTAGATGGCACCGGGGAGCTGTTTTTT; CDR3 protein: CASSVDGTGELFF; J gene: TRBJ2-2; V gene: TRBV9; D gene: -; clone size: -
CDR3 DNA: TGTGCCAGTAGTATTGGACGGACCTACGAGCAGTACTTC; CDR3 protein: CASSIGRTYEQYF; J gene: TRBJ2-7; V gene: TRBV19; D gene: -; clone size: -
CDR3 DNA: TGTGCCAGCAGCTTACAGGGGACGGGCGGGGAGCTGTTTTTT; CDR3 protein: CASSLQGTGGELFF; J gene: TRBJ2-2; V gene: TRBV5-8; D gene: TRBD1; clone size: -
CDR3 DNA: TGTGCCAGCAGCTCGACAGGGGCCCCTAATGAAAAACTGTTTTTT; CDR3 protein: CASSSTGAPNEKLFF; J gene: TRBJ1-4; V gene: TRBV7-2; D gene: TRBD1; clone size: -
CDR3 DNA: TGCGCCAGCAGTGGGGAGACAGCTTTCTCCTATAATTCACCCCTCCACTTT; CDR3 protein: CASSGETAFSYNSPLHF; J gene: TRBJ1-6; V gene: TRBV10-2; D gene: -; clone size: -
CDR3 DNA: TGTGCCAGCACTGGGACAGTAGTCTACGAGCAGTACTTC; CDR3 protein: CASTGTVVYEQYF; J gene: TRBJ2-7; V gene: TRBV28; D gene: TRBD1; clone size: -
CDR3 DNA: TGCAGCGTTGGGAGAAATTCCCCCCCCGGGGAGCTGTTTTTT; CDR3 protein: CSVGRNSPPGELFF; J gene: TRBJ2-2; V gene: TRBV29-1; D gene: -; clone size: -
CDR3 DNA: TGTGCAGCATATCAGGGCTCTGGGGCCAACGTCCTGACTTTC; CDR3 protein: CAAYQGSGANVLTF; J gene: TRBJ2-6; V gene: TRBV10-3; D gene: -; clone size: -
CDR3 DNA: TGTGCCAGCGGGTACAGGGGTCTATCCGAGCAGTACTTC; CDR3 protein: CASGYRGLSEQYF; J gene: TRBJ2-7; V gene: TRBV2; D gene: TRBD1; clone size: -
CDR3 DNA: TGCGCCAGCAGCTTAGCAGGGTACCCCACAGATACGCAGTATTTT; CDR3 protein: CASSLAGYPTDTQYF; J gene: TRBJ2-3; V gene: TRBV5-1; D gene: -; clone size: -
CDR3 DNA: TGTGCCAGCAGCCCCCGGAAGGCTCCCCGCACCTACGAGCAGTACTTC; CDR3 protein: CASSPRKAPRTYEQYF; J gene: TRBJ2-7; V gene: TRBV5-6; D gene: -; clone size: -
CDR3 DNA: TGTGCCATCAGTGGGACCGGGACAGGGATTTACGAGCAGTACTTC; CDR3 protein: CAISGTGTGIYEQYF; J gene: TRBJ2-7; V gene: TRBV10-3; D gene: TRBD1; clone size: few
CDR3 DNA: TGCAGTGCCAGTGGAGGGGGTGGGGCCAAAAACATTCAGTACTTC; CDR3 protein: CSASGGGGAKNIQYF; J gene: TRBJ2-4; V gene: TRBV20-1; D gene: -; clone size: -